The 32 T cell receptor beta chains presented below share a single source sample, sequenced in a study of T-cell memory formation after mild COVID-19. TCRdb reprocessed the 5' RACE reads with MiXCR, giving one entry per CDR3 protein. The sample shows around 470,000 distinct CDR3 sequences, over 15% of them seen only once. Sequencing was performed on PBMCs or a T cell subset sorted from them (not recorded which). Receptors originate from an adult woman who had mild COVID-19 (a few samples of this study predate the infection). Cell type and time point are not known.

This chain links TRBV20-1 with TRBJ2-7; unclear D gene. From germline, CDR1 is DFQATT and CDR2 SNEGSKA (reference sequence). Trimming pared 2 bases from V and 2 bases from J, leaving 13 bases between. CDR3 size: 14 residues. The CDR3 protein is CSARREQPPYEQYF. The CDR3 DNA is TGCAGTGCTAGAAGGGAACAACCCCCCTACGAGCAGTACTTC.

The sample holds a few counts of this clonotype. The rearrangement joins TRBV10-3 to TRBJ1-1, with D tentatively TRBD1 (5 bases). The CDR3 is made up of 14 amino acids. V was cut by 5 bases and J by 1 base, with 11 bases left in between. Germline CDR1 is ENHRY and CDR2 is SYGVKD. The CDR3 protein is CAISPGGSNTEAFF. The CDR3 DNA reads as TGTGCCATCAGTCCGGGGGGTTCGAACACTGAAGCTTTCTTT.

This clonotype was observed a few times. The rearrangement joins TRBV6-6 to TRBJ2-7; 11 bases fit TRBD1. Germline loops: CDR1 MNHNY, CDR2 SVGAGI (reference sequence). Germline trimming cut 2 bases from V and 1 base from J; bases unmatched to any gene: 7. The CDR3 extends over 17 amino acids. CDR3 bases: TGTGCCAGCAGTTACCGTCCCCGGGACAGGGGGTCCTACGAGCAGTACTTC. Its translation: CASSYRPRDRGSYEQYF.

This clonotype has more than one count but fewer than ten. The chain links TRBV27 to TRBJ2-2; no firm D call. Trimming stripped 3 bases from V and 4 bases from J, with 9 bases between. CDR1 and CDR2 (germline): MNHEY, SMNVEV (reference sequence). The CDR3 sequence is 14 residues long. Written as DNA, the CDR3 is TGTGCCAGCAGTTTCACGGTTGTCACCGGGGAGCTGTTTTTT. Its protein product is CASSFTVVTGELFF.

In this sample, this clonotype turned up a few times. The V call is TRBV12-3 or TRBV12-4, the J call TRBJ1-1; TRBD1 aligns across 7 bases. V dropped 2 bases and J dropped 1; count of bases not matched to a gene: 4. The CDR3 has 15 amino acids. CDR3 in DNA: TGTGCCAGCAGTTTAACGGGACAGAAGAACACTGAAGCTTTCTTT. It encodes CASSLTGQKNTEAFF.

This chain connects TRBV20-1 to TRBJ1-1, with 8 bases identical to TRBD1. Losses at the gene ends were 6 bases for V and 0 bases for J; bases not matched to a gene: 12. Germline-derived CDR1 and CDR2 are DFQATT and SNEGSKA (reference sequence). There are 16 residues in the CDR3. The CDR3 reads CSARTPWTGMNTEAFF. The CDR3 DNA reads TGCAGTGCCCGCACTCCCTGGACAGGGATGAACACTGAAGCTTTCTTT.

This chain connects TRBV6-5 to TRBJ2-1; TRBD2 matches at 7 bases. Germline CDR1 and CDR2: MNHEY and SVGAGI. The V and J ends lost 0 bases and 10 bases, in that order; junction bases with no gene match: 0. CDR3 length equals 12 residues. The CDR3 DNA is TGTGCCAGCAGTTACTCGGGAGGGGAGCAGTTCTTC. It is translated as CASSYSGGEQFF.

This chain joins TRBV6-2 or TRBV6-3 and TRBJ2-7; the match to TRBD1 covers 9 bases. The CDR3 sequence is 16 residues long. With V trimmed by 7 bases and J by 4 bases, 14 bases remained unmatched. The germline CDR1 and CDR2 sequences are MNHEY and SVGEGT. The CDR3 nucleotides are TGTGCCAGCAACAACCTGAGGACAGGGGTCGTATACGAGCAGTACTTC. It is translated as CASNNLRTGVVYEQYF.

This sequence joins TRBV27 and TRBJ2-1; 9 positions match TRBD2. Germline loops: CDR1 MNHEY, CDR2 SMNVEV (reference sequence). The CDR3 runs to 14 residues. V lost 8 bases, J lost 9 bases, and 11 bases stayed unmatched. This CDR3 is CASDSAGGVGEQFF. The CDR3 region has the DNA TGTGCCAGCGACTCAGCGGGAGGAGTCGGTGAGCAGTTCTTC.

Only a few counts were recorded for this clonotype. The CDR3: CASSFPLDLAASYNEQFF. The CDR3 DNA reads as TGTGCCAGCAGTTTCCCCCTCGACCTAGCGGCCTCCTACAATGAGCAGTTCTTC. The chain employs TRBV12-3 or TRBV12-4 and TRBJ2-1; 7 bases map to TRBD2. The CDR3 sequence is 18 residues long. With 3 bases clipped from V and 0 bases from J, the junction kept 11 bases outside the gene matches.

The J gene is TRBJ2-3, the V gene TRBV20-1; possibly TRBD2 for D (6 bases). The CDR3 has 15 residues. The V end was cut by 6 bases, the J end by 4 bases, with 20 bases between. CDR1 and CDR2 from the germline V gene are DFQATT and SNEGSKA (reference sequence). CDR3 bases: TGCAGTGCCAAAAAGGGTGCTAGCGATGCAGATACGCAGTATTTT. Its protein product is CSAKKGASDADTQYF.

The chain has TRBV15 and TRBJ2-1, with 9 positions matching TRBD2. The CDR3 has 17 amino acids. With V trimmed by 0 bases and J by 8 bases, 11 bases remained unmatched. Germline V CDR1 and CDR2: LNHNV, YYDKDF (reference sequence). In DNA, the CDR3 is TGTGCCACCAGCAGAGATTTAATAGCGGGGGCAGGGGATGAGCAGTTCTTC. It yields the protein CATSRDLIAGAGDEQFF.

The genes are TRBV20-1 and TRBJ2-3; 11 bases are a match to TRBD2. Germline V lookup: CDR1 DFQATT, CDR2 SNEGSKA (reference sequence). V shed 6 bases and J 2 bases; nucleotides not matched to a gene: 19. The CDR3 runs 19 residues. As DNA, the CDR3 is TGCAGTGCCGCGCGCCCTAGCGGGGGGATAATTCGGTACACAGATACGCAGTATTTT. As protein: CSAARPSGGIIRYTDTQYF.

The V and J genes are TRBV9 and TRBJ2-1; D tentatively fits TRBD1 or TRBD2 (5 bases each). The length of the CDR3 is 17 residues. V lost 1 base and J lost 0, with 14 bases in between. Per the germline V gene, CDR1 is SGDLS and CDR2 is YYNGEE. The CDR3 is CASSVSPHGTSYNEQFF. The DNA for the CDR3 is TGTGCCAGCAGCGTAAGCCCCCACGGGACCTCCTACAATGAGCAGTTCTTC.

The chain carries TRBV29-1 and TRBJ2-3, with 9 bases matching TRBD2. V dropped 3 bases and J dropped 4; count of bases not matched to a gene: 8. The germline V gene encodes CDR1 SQVTM and CDR2 ANQGSEA. This CDR3 is built from 15 residues. The CDR3 protein is CSVERASGTPDTQYF. CDR3 sequence (DNA): TGCAGCGTTGAGCGGGCTAGCGGGACACCAGATACGCAGTATTTT.

The rearrangement uses TRBV6-1 and TRBJ1-2, with D unresolved. Germline V gene lookup returns CDR1 MNHNS and CDR2 SASEGT. This CDR3 has 13 residues. V was trimmed by 3 bases and J by 4 bases, leaving 9 bases between them. The CDR3 nucleotides read TGTGCCAGCAGTGAGCAGGCCCCCTATGGCTACACCTTC. Translating gives CASSEQAPYGYTF.

The rearrangement uses TRBV7-2 and TRBJ2-3; possible D gene TRBD1, 6 bases. This CDR3 has 12 residues. The V and J ends lost 4 bases and 11 bases respectively, with 13 bases between them. CDR1 is SGHTA, CDR2 FQGNSA, per germline. Here the CDR3 DNA reads TGTGCCAGCAGCTCCACAGGGAGCCTGCAGTATTTT. Residues: CASSSTGSLQYF.

J is TRBJ1-4 and V is TRBV5-1; 10 bases are a match to TRBD1. V shed 4 bases, J shed 4 bases, and the junction held 4 bases outside the gene matches. The CDR3 consists of 15 residues. Germline CDR1 is SGHRS and CDR2 is YFSETQ. The CDR3 nucleotides are TGCGCCAGCAGCCTGGGACAGGGGATTAATGAAAAACTGTTTTTT. It codes for CASSLGQGINEKLFF.

The chain employs TRBV2 and TRBJ2-5; 10 nucleotides match TRBD2. The J segment lost 4 bases and the V segment lost 6 bases, leaving 14 bases of the junction unmatched. The CDR3 is made up of 17 amino acids. Germline V gene sequence: CDR1 SNHLY, CDR2 FYNNEI. The CDR3 nucleotides read TGTGCCAGCAGGCTGGTTCCCTTAGCGGGGGGAAGAGAGACCCAGTACTTC. It is translated as CASRLVPLAGGRETQYF.

J is TRBJ1-4 and V is TRBV7-9; D is uncertain. The CDR3 totals 13 residues. V lost 1 base to trimming and J lost 10 bases, with 10 bases between them. Germline V CDR1 and CDR2: SEHNR, FQNEAQ (reference sequence). In nucleotides, the CDR3 is TGTGCCAGCAGCTTAGGGGCATCTGTAAAACTGTTTTTT. Amino acid sequence: CASSLGASVKLFF.

This clonotype was picked up one time. The chain carries TRBV2 and TRBJ2-5; TRBD2 agrees at 11 bases. The CDR3 is 14 amino acids. Losses at the gene ends were 10 bases for V and 4 bases for J; bases not matched to a gene: 8. Germline-derived CDR1 and CDR2 are SNHLY and FYNNEI. In nucleotides, the CDR3 is TGTGCCACCGTTAGCGGGGGGGCGCGAGAGACCCAGTACTTC. This encodes CATVSGGARETQYF.

The chain couples TRBV7-6 to TRBJ2-3, with TRBD2 matching 12 bases. CDR1 and CDR2 (germline): SGHVS, FNYEAQ. The CDR3 is 16 amino acids. With V trimmed by 5 bases and J by 4 bases, 7 bases remained unmatched. The CDR3 spells CASSEGLAGRPDTQYF. CDR3 sequence (DNA): TGTGCCAGCAGCGAAGGACTAGCGGGGAGACCAGATACGCAGTATTTT. Complete variable domain (other parts from reference TRBV7-6 and TRBJ2-3): GAGVSQSPRYKVTKRGQDVALRCDPISGHVSLYWYRQALGQGPEFLTYFNYEAQQDKSGLPNDRFSAERPEGSISTLTIQRTEQRDSAMYRCASSEGLAGRPDTQYFGPGTRLTVL.

The chain uses TRBV9 and TRBJ1-1, with D unclear. The V end was cut by 1 base, the J end by 3 bases, with 10 bases between. The CDR3 is 14 residues long. The germline gives CDR1 SGDLS, CDR2 YYNGEE. The CDR3 nucleotides read TGTGCCAGCAGCGTAAGAAGTTTGGACACTGAAGCTTTCTTT. Its protein product is CASSVRSLDTEAFF.

Only a few counts were recorded for this clonotype. The CDR3 here is CASSLLLDSQYGYTF. In DNA form, the CDR3 reads TGTGCCAGCAGCCTTCTACTGGACAGCCAGTATGGCTACACCTTC. V usage is TRBV3-1 and J usage is TRBJ1-2, with D perhaps TRBD1 (6 bases). The CDR3 covers 15 residues. Deletions cut 4 bases from V and 5 bases from J, with 17 bases between. Looked up from germline, CDR1 is LGHDT and CDR2 is YNNKEL (reference sequence).

The chain carries TRBV7-9 and TRBJ2-4; 7 positions agree with TRBD1. The CDR3 extends over 13 amino acids. CDR1 and CDR2 (germline): SEHNR, FQNEAQ (reference sequence). With 5 bases clipped from V and 5 bases from J, the junction kept 3 bases outside the gene matches. The DNA of the CDR3 is TGTGCCAGCAGCCCCACAGGGGAAAACATTCAGTACTTC. Amino acid sequence: CASSPTGENIQYF.

This clonotype occurred a few times. The CDR3 is CASSSGLAGGPEQFF. In DNA, the CDR3 is TGTGCCAGCAGCTCGGGACTAGCGGGAGGGCCTGAGCAGTTCTTC. The chain joins TRBV7-9 to TRBJ2-1; 16 positions match TRBD2. In germline, CDR1 is SEHNR, CDR2 FQNEAQ (reference sequence). The CDR3 loop spans 15 amino acids. After removal of 4 bases from V and 9 bases from J, the junction contained 3 bases not matched to a gene.

This clonotype was counted a few times. The gene calls are TRBV27 and TRBJ2-1; D ambiguous. The CDR3 is made up of 17 amino acids. Germline CDR1 MNHEY, CDR2 SMNVEV (reference sequence). V dropped 3 bases and J dropped 5 bases, with 20 bases sitting between them. The chain's CDR3 is CASSLGRTAAAHNEQFF. DNA for the CDR3: TGTGCCAGCAGTTTGGGTCGGACCGCCGCCGCGCACAATGAGCAGTTCTTC.

The chain links TRBV28 to TRBJ1-2, with 7 bases lining up with TRBD1. After removal of 2 bases from V and 5 bases from J, the junction contained 8 bases not matched to a gene. The germline gives CDR1 MDHEN, CDR2 SYDVKM. This CDR3 contains 15 residues. CDR3 nucleotides: TGTGCCAGCAGTTTAACAGGCGGGACAGTATATGGCTACACCTTC. The encoded protein is CASSLTGGTVYGYTF.

This clonotype has just a few counts. The chain employs TRBV29-1 and TRBJ1-1; TRBD1 matches 10 bases. Germline lookup yields CDR1 SQVTM and CDR2 ANQGSEA. Trimming at V came to 7 bases and at J to 7 bases, leaving 6 bases not matched to a gene. The CDR3 consists of 12 residues. The CDR3 sequence: CSGGQGPSEAFF. CDR3 nucleotides: TGCAGCGGGGGACAGGGGCCAAGTGAAGCTTTCTTT.

The V and J genes are TRBV10-3 and TRBJ2-7; 7 bases match TRBD2. The V gene's germline CDR1 is ENHRY and CDR2 SYGVKD. The junction had 7 bases not matched to a gene; V was cut back by 8 bases and J by 3 bases. The CDR3 runs to 13 residues. CDR3 sequence reads: CAIGGGTLYEQYF. The CDR3, as DNA: TGTGCCATCGGGGGGGGGACCCTCTACGAGCAGTACTTC.

This clonotype has just a few counts. This may be a read error, as it is one base from a much larger clone. This chain joins TRBV12-3 or TRBV12-4 and TRBJ2-7; 11 bases match TRBD2. With 7 bases clipped from V and 3 bases from J, the junction kept 5 bases outside the gene matches. The CDR3 is 14 amino acids. CDR3 nucleotides: TGTGCCAGCACCCCCGGGACTAGCGGCTACGAGCAGTACTTC. It codes for CASTPGTSGYEQYF.

This clonotype was counted many times. The chain has TRBV7-2 and TRBJ2-4; a weak D match, TRBD2 (6 bases). Germline-derived CDR1 and CDR2 are SGHTA and FQGNSA. This CDR3 has 16 residues. V dropped 1 base and J dropped 1 base, with 11 bases sitting between them. As DNA, the CDR3 is TGTGCCAGCAGCTTAGATTTAGGAGGGGCCAAAAACATTCAGTACTTC. It yields the protein CASSLDLGGAKNIQYF.